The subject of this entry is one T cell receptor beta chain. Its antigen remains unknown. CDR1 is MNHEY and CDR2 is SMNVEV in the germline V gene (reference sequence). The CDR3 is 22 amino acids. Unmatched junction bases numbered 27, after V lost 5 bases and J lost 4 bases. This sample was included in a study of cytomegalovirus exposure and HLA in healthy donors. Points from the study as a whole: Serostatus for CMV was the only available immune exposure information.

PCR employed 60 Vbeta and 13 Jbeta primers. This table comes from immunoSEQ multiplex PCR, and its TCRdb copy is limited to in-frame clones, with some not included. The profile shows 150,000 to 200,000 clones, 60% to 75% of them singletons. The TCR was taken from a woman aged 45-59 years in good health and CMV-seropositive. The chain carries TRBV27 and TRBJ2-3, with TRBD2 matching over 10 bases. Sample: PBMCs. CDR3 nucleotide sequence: TGTGCCAGCAGTCCCCACCGAAGGAAGCGGGGGGGCGTGGTGGGCGTACCAGATACGCAGTATTTT. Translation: CASSPHRRKRGGVVGVPDTQYF.